One and the same sample provided the 13 T cell receptor beta chains below, sequenced in a study of blood T cell repertoires in COVID-19. Data came from immunoSEQ multiplex PCR; TCRdb stores just in-frame clones and leaves some out. Of over 250,000 clones in the sample, more than 90% were seen once. The sample taken for sequencing was peripheral blood. The receptors come from a person aged 18-30 years with COVID-19, enrolled during active disease.

This sequence joins TRBV19 and TRBJ2-7, with 7 bases aligning to TRBD1. V dropped 5 bases and J dropped 0; count of bases not matched to a gene: 7. Germline CDR1 is LNHDA and CDR2 is SQIVND (reference sequence). The CDR3 has 15 residues. CDR3 nucleotide sequence: TGTGCCAGTAGTCCCACCGGGACAGTCTCCTACGAGCAGTACTTC. It encodes CASSPTGTVSYEQYF.

V is TRBV5-4 and J is TRBJ1-1; D gene ambiguous. The CDR3 covers 14 residues. V shed 4 bases and J shed 3 bases, with 13 bases lying between them. The V gene's germline CDR1 is SGHNT and CDR2 YYREEE (reference sequence). CDR3 in amino acids: CASSPRWEDTEAFF. Written as DNA, the CDR3 is TGTGCCAGCAGCCCGCGATGGGAGGACACTGAAGCTTTCTTT.

The CDR3 sequence is CASSSYLGTGHTGELFF. The CDR3 nucleotides are TGTGCCAGCAGCTCCTACCTCGGGACAGGGCACACCGGGGAGCTGTTTTTT. The chain combines TRBV7-8 with TRBJ2-2; 9 bases are a match to TRBD1. CDR3 length: 17 residues. Germline V gene data show CDR1 as SGHVS and CDR2 as FQNEAQ. The trim removed 4 bases at V and 3 bases at J, leaving 9 bases unmatched.

This sequence joins TRBV5-6 and TRBJ2-2; TRBD2 matches at 13 bases. Germline CDR1 is SGHDT and CDR2 is YYEEEE. Losses at the gene ends were 2 bases for V and 4 bases for J; bases not matched to a gene: 8. CDR3 size: 18 residues. CDR3: CASSLVLAGGVRTGELFF. The CDR3, as DNA: TGTGCCAGCAGCTTAGTACTAGCGGGAGGGGTGCGCACCGGGGAGCTGTTTTTT.

The J gene is TRBJ2-5, the V gene TRBV5-1, with TRBD2 as a possible D gene (6 bases). Trimming stripped 1 base from V and 5 bases from J, with 15 bases between. Germline V lookup: CDR1 SGHRS, CDR2 YFSETQ. The CDR3 is 15 residues long. CDR3 amino acids: CASSLTGSIAETQYF. CDR3 sequence (DNA): TGCGCCAGCAGCTTGACCGGGAGCATCGCGGAGACCCAGTACTTC.

The chain recombines TRBV28 with TRBJ1-1; the D is unclear. CDR1 MDHEN and CDR2 SYDVKM come from the germline V gene. The CDR3 has 13 residues. Trimming took off 5 bases at V and 4 bases at J, with 11 bases between the two ends. CDR3 nucleotides: TGTGCCAGCAGTCGGGGTATAGTCACTGAAGCTTTCTTT. Protein: CASSRGIVTEAFF.

The gene calls are TRBV24-1 and TRBJ2-1; the match to TRBD2 covers 13 bases. With V trimmed by 7 bases and J by 7 bases, 3 bases remained unmatched. The CDR3 loop spans 14 amino acids. The germline CDR1 and CDR2 sequences are KGHDR and SFDVKD. CDR3 coding DNA: TGTGCCACCAGCTCGACTAGCGGGGGGAATGAGCAGTTCTTC. As protein: CATSSTSGGNEQFF.

CDR3: CASSQDPGGSDSGNTIYF. CDR3 in DNA: TGCGCCAGCAGCCAAGATCCCGGCGGCTCCGACTCTGGAAACACCATATATTTT. The chain links TRBV4-3 to TRBJ1-3, with no clear D. The CDR3 is made up of 18 amino acids. Germline V gives CDR1 LGHNA, CDR2 YSLEER. V lost 0 bases and J 0 bases, leaving 15 bases between the germline ends.

The sample holds a few counts of this clone. CDR3 protein: CATSGTSGRGELFF. CDR3 coding DNA: TGTGCCACCTCTGGGACTAGCGGGCGCGGGGAGCTGTTTTTT. The chain employs TRBV3-1 (or the pseudogene TRBV3-2) and TRBJ2-2, with TRBD2 matching over 12 bases. The CDR3 is 14 amino acids. Germline V gene sequence: CDR1 LGHDT, CDR2 YNNKEL (reference sequence). J lost 7 bases, V lost 10 bases, and 7 bases had no gene match.

This clone was detected only once. The V call is TRBV6-5, the J call TRBJ2-3; D gene ambiguous. The V end lost 0 bases, the J end lost 5 bases, and 6 bases lay between the germline ends. CDR1 and CDR2 from the germline V gene are MNHEY and SVGAGI. The CDR3 has 13 amino acids. The CDR3 region has the DNA TGTGCCAGCAGTTACTCGACTGGAGATACGCAGTATTTT. Its translation: CASSYSTGDTQYF.

This clone appeared a few times. V usage is TRBV6-2 or TRBV6-3 and J usage is TRBJ2-1, with 10 bases lining up with TRBD2. The CDR3 is made up of 16 amino acids. Trimming took 5 bases from V and 1 from J; bases not matched to a gene: 5. Germline-derived CDR1 and CDR2 are MNHEY and SVGEGT. The CDR3 spells CASSHYSGRSYNEQFF. Written as DNA, the CDR3 is TGTGCCAGCAGTCATTATAGCGGGAGGTCCTACAATGAGCAGTTCTTC.

The CDR3 loop reads CASGAGNEKLFF. The CDR3 region has the DNA TGTGCCAGCGGGGCAGGGAACGAAAAACTGTTTTTT. The chain joins TRBV2 to TRBJ1-4, with a tentative D call TRBD1 (5 bases). Germline V lookup: CDR1 SNHLY, CDR2 FYNNEI. V was shortened by 8 bases and J by 8 bases, with 12 bases between the two germline ends. The CDR3 sequence is 12 residues long.

The chain has TRBV7-9 and TRBJ2-7; TRBD2 matches at 7 bases. The CDR3 contains 16 residues. V lost 3 bases, J lost 0 bases, and 8 bases stayed unmatched. CDR1 and CDR2 from the germline V gene are SEHNR and FQNEAQ (reference sequence). The CDR3 here is CASSLAGAGFSYEQYF. As DNA, the CDR3 is TGTGCCAGCAGCTTGGCCGGAGCGGGGTTCTCCTACGAGCAGTACTTC.